These 17 T cell receptor beta chains were sequenced from one sample in a study of cytomegalovirus exposure and HLA in healthy donors. 13 Jbeta primers and 60 Vbeta primers were used for the PCR. Sequenced by immunoSEQ multiplex PCR; TCRdb stores in-frame clones only, minus some. The sample lists nearly 110,000 clones; around 77% were seen once. The sample taken for sequencing was PBMCs. The receptors were gathered from a male donor in good health and CMV-seronegative.

J is TRBJ2-7 and V is TRBV4-1, with D unclear. Germline loops: CDR1 MGHRA, CDR2 YSYEKL. CDR3 length: 11 amino acids. Trimming took off 1 base at V and 6 bases at J, with 4 bases between the two ends. The CDR3 reads CASSQGLEQYF. Written as DNA, the CDR3 is TGCGCCAGCAGCCAAGGTCTCGAGCAGTACTTC.

CDR3 protein: CASSRPNQGYGYTF. Here the CDR3 DNA reads TGTGCCAGCAGCCGACCCAACCAGGGGTATGGCTACACCTTC. V usage is TRBV5-4 and J usage is TRBJ1-2; a possible D gene is TRBD1 (6 bases). The V gene's germline CDR1 is SGHNT and CDR2 YYREEE (reference sequence). Trimming stripped 4 bases from V and 5 bases from J, with 15 bases between. The CDR3 loop spans 14 amino acids. Full variable domain (rest looked up from reference TRBV5-4 and TRBJ1-2): ETGVTQSPTHLIKTRGQQVTLRCSSQSGHNTVSWYQQALGQGPQFIFQYYREEENGRGNFPPRFSGLQFPNYSSELNVNALELDDSALYLCASSRPNQGYGYTFGSGTRLTVV.

This clone was detected only a few times. The chain recombines TRBV5-1 with TRBJ2-2; 7 bases map to TRBD2. CDR3 length: 17 amino acids. J lost 1 base, V lost 2 bases, and 8 bases had no gene match. Germline-derived CDR1 and CDR2 are SGHRS and YFSETQ. The CDR3 sequence is CASSFDGSGGNTGELFF. CDR3 bases: TGCGCCAGCAGCTTCGACGGGTCGGGGGGGAACACCGGGGAGCTGTTTTTT.

V usage is TRBV4-1 and J usage is TRBJ2-5; tentatively, D is TRBD2 (6 bases). The J call may be wrong; the DNA end is better matched by TRBJ2-7. The CDR3 extends over 15 amino acids. Germline-derived CDR1 and CDR2 are MGHRA and YSYEKL. CDR3 coding DNA: TGCGCCAGCAGCCAAGATCGCGGGGTGGCCTACGAGCAGTACTTC. Its translation: CASSQDRGVAYEQYF.

The genes are TRBV28 and TRBJ2-2, with 7 bases that match TRBD2. The CDR3 loop spans 14 amino acids. The germline V gene has CDR1 MDHEN and CDR2 SYDVKM. V shed 6 bases and J 1 base; nucleotides not matched to a gene: 2. CDR3 coding DNA: TGTGCCAGCAGAACTAGCGAGAACACCGGGGAGCTGTTTTTT. Translating it yields CASRTSENTGELFF.

The J gene is TRBJ2-2, the V gene TRBV2; possible D gene TRBD1, 5 bases. Trimming took off 3 bases at V and 6 bases at J, with 11 bases between the two ends. Germline CDR1 SNHLY, CDR2 FYNNEI. The CDR3 is made up of 14 amino acids. The CDR3 DNA follows: TGTGCCAGCAGTGATTCCAGGGTTGCCGGGGAGCTGTTTTTT. This sequence encodes CASSDSRVAGELFF.

The CDR3 nucleotides are TGTGCCAGCAGCTTGGGGCAAATTGAGACCCAGTACTTC. Translation: CASSLGQIETQYF. The chain couples TRBV5-4 to TRBJ2-5; D uncertain. The ends were cut back, 0 bases at V and 5 bases at J, with 8 bases in the middle. The CDR3 covers 13 residues. Per the germline V gene, CDR1 is SGHNT and CDR2 is YYREEE (reference sequence).

This clone showed up just once. The gene calls are TRBV30 and TRBJ1-4; unclear D gene. Per the germline V gene, CDR1 is GTSNPN and CDR2 is SVGIG (reference sequence). Trimming left V 3 bases short and J 7 bases short, with 24 bases between. The CDR3 sequence is 17 residues long. In nucleotides, the CDR3 is TGTGCCTGGAGCGGAGGAAGTCCGGGCCAAGAGAGTGAAAAACTGTTTTTT. Amino acids: CAWSGGSPGQESEKLFF.

The chain combines TRBV19 with TRBJ2-4, with D possibly TRBD1 on 6 matching bases. Per the germline V gene, CDR1 is LNHDA and CDR2 is SQIVND (reference sequence). The CDR3 has 16 residues. Trimming stripped 4 bases from V and 1 base from J, with 14 bases between. Here the CDR3 reads CASSTEGVSAKNIQYF. DNA for the CDR3: TGTGCCAGTAGTACCGAGGGGGTCTCGGCCAAAAACATTCAGTACTTC.

The J gene is TRBJ2-7, the V gene TRBV27; maybe TRBD2 (5 bases). CDR1 is MNHEY and CDR2 is SMNVEV in the germline V gene (reference sequence). V shed 8 bases and J shed 4 bases, with 9 bases lying between them. This CDR3 spans 11 amino acids. CDR3 protein: CASGLYYEQYF. DNA of the CDR3: TGTGCCAGCGGACTCTATTACGAGCAGTACTTC.

The rearrangement joins TRBV7-2 to TRBJ2-6; TRBD2 agrees at 7 bases. CDR1 is SGHTA, CDR2 FQGNSA, per germline. This CDR3 spans 15 amino acids. V shed 5 bases and J 0 bases; nucleotides not matched to a gene: 1. CDR3 sequence reads: CASSPGGSGANVLTF. For the CDR3, the DNA is TGTGCCAGCAGCCCGGGGGGCTCTGGGGCCAACGTCCTGACTTTC.

Written as DNA, the CDR3 is TGTGCCAGCAGCGCCCTGAATTCGGCAGATACGCAGTATTTT. Its protein is CASSALNSADTQYF. This chain joins TRBV9 and TRBJ2-3, with unresolved D. The CDR3 contains 14 residues. Trimming took 3 bases from V and 4 from J, leaving 12 bases between them. The germline CDR1 and CDR2 sequences are SGDLS and YYNGEE.

The chain uses TRBV11-2 and TRBJ2-3; D may be TRBD2 (7 bases). CDR3 size: 16 residues. Between the trimmed V and J ends, which lost 5 bases and 4 bases, there was a span of 19 bases. The germline V gene encodes CDR1 SGHAT and CDR2 FQNNGV. The CDR3 is CASSLQGAGFSDTQYF. The DNA for the CDR3 is TGTGCCAGCAGCCTACAGGGAGCGGGATTCTCAGATACGCAGTATTTT.

Points on this clone: At one end, the junction sequence differs from germline, possibly due to a read error. CDR3: CASSLGLGDRDYGQYF. The CDR3 nucleotides read TGCGCCAGCAGCTTAGGTTTGGGGGACAGAGATTACGGGCAGTACTTC. The V and J genes are TRBV5-1 and TRBJ2-7, with 7 nucleotides matching TRBD1. The V gene's germline CDR1 is SGHRS and CDR2 YFSETQ. CDR3 length equals 16 residues.

The chain joins TRBV6-6 to TRBJ2-7, with TRBD1 matching over 11 bases. Germline CDR1 and CDR2: MNHNY and SVGAGI (reference sequence). This CDR3 region has 16 residues. Losses at the gene ends were 5 bases for V and 2 bases for J; bases not matched to a gene: 8. The CDR3: CASSAPDRGLTYEQYF. The CDR3 nucleotides are TGTGCCAGCAGTGCACCGGACAGGGGGCTAACCTACGAGCAGTACTTC.

This clone was seen a few times. The chain uses TRBV5-4 and TRBJ1-1; the match to TRBD1 covers 9 bases. V lost 3 bases, J lost 5 bases, and 5 bases stayed unmatched. Germline V gives CDR1 SGHNT, CDR2 YYREEE (reference sequence). The CDR3 has 14 amino acids. The CDR3 loop reads CASSYTGGRTEAFF. CDR3 bases: TGTGCCAGCAGCTATACAGGGGGCAGGACTGAAGCTTTCTTT. The full variable domain, with the rest looked up from reference TRBV5-4 and TRBJ1-1, is ETGVTQSPTHLIKTRGQQVTLRCSSQSGHNTVSWYQQALGQGPQFIFQYYREEENGRGNFPPRFSGLQFPNYSSELNVNALELDDSALYLCASSYTGGRTEAFFGQGTRLTVV.

J is TRBJ2-7 and V is TRBV14, with 11 bases identical to TRBD2. With V trimmed by 0 bases and J by 3 bases, 4 bases remained unmatched. CDR3 length equals 16 residues. Per germline, CDR1 SGHDN and CDR2 FVKESK. CDR3 sequence reads: CASSQELAGAIYEQYF. CDR3 DNA: TGTGCCAGCAGCCAAGAACTAGCGGGAGCAATCTACGAGCAGTACTTC.